This TCR beta chain appears in the sequencing data of a study of vaccination and CD4 T cells after COVID-19. In the case of this clonotype: Its antigen remains unknown.

Looked up from germline, CDR1 is SGHNT and CDR2 is YENEEA. The CDR3 runs 15 residues. V trimming: 5 bases; J trimming: 4 bases; junction bases outside the gene matches: 10. The treatment was: roughly 11-day PBMC culture with coronavirus spike peptide pools or control peptides (ViraFEST assay). Using peptide pools, antigen-specific T cells were expanded in ViraFEST before TCRs were sequenced. PBMCs, plated at roughly 2 million per well, were grown in the presence of roughly 10 IU/ml IL-2 and roughly 10 ug/ml peptide pools. Sequencing of DNA taken from cultured CD4+ T cells relied on the Oncomine TCR Beta short-read assay. Genomic DNA was taken out of cultured CD4+ T cells by extraction. TCRdb redid the calling of the PCR reads with MiXCR, one entry per CDR3 protein. The sample records some 15,000 distinct CDR3 sequences, less than 35% being singletons.

This rearrangement joins TRBV11-3 to TRBJ1-1; 7 bases align to TRBD1. The TCR originated in a human donor with COVID-19. The sample comprised cultured CD4+ T cells from blood. CDR3 sequence (DNA): TGTGCCAGCAGCCCTCCCACAGGGGATGTCACTGAAGCTTTCTTT. Translation: CASSPPTGDVTEAFF.